The T cell receptor beta chain described here comes from a study of cytomegalovirus exposure and HLA in healthy donors. The study ran its PCR with 60 Vbeta and 13 Jbeta primers. Assay used: immunoSEQ multiplex PCR; TCRdb lists only in-frame clones, some missing. The specimen's table records 150,000 to 200,000 clones. J lost 6 bases, V lost 6 bases, and 17 bases had no gene match. Germline lookup yields CDR1 LNHDA and CDR2 SQIVND (reference sequence). CDR3 length: 18 residues. The chain combines TRBV19 with TRBJ2-1; 10 bases map to TRBD2. This receptor was obtained from a woman under 30 in good health and CMV-seropositive. What was sequenced was PBMCs. The CDR3 loop is CASSRARLAGLLPNEQFF. The CDR3 DNA reads as TGTGCCAGTAGCCGGGCGAGACTAGCGGGTCTTCTCCCCAATGAGCAGTTCTTC.